A selection of T cell receptor beta chains follows, all from one sample in a study of blood T cell repertoires in COVID-19. Clones were sequenced by immunoSEQ multiplex PCR, and TCRdb holds only the in-frame ones, with some missing. Altogether over 30,000 clones are present, approximately 82% being singletons, with the ten largest covering approximately 15%. The sequenced material came from peripheral blood. Every receptor here comes from an elderly man with active or convalescent COVID-19. CDR3s leave out the opening cysteine and the closing phenylalanine or tryptophan. Each record gives: V gene, CDR3 length, CDR3 protein.

v_gene: TRBV9; len: 10; CDR3aa: ASSAGDGPCD
v_gene: TRBV4-3; len: 15; CDR3aa: ASSQNLPAGGTDTQY
v_gene: TRBV2; len: 9; CDR3aa: ASSDFLTQY
v_gene: TRBV12-5; len: 16; CDR3aa: ASGLVTGLAGNTGELF
v_gene: TRBV9; len: 13; CDR3aa: ASSVRGISTDTQY
v_gene: TRBV2; len: 13; CDR3aa: ASSVVREANYGYT
v_gene: TRBV4-2; len: 13; CDR3aa: ASSQEGSLADEQF
v_gene: TRBV2; len: 11; CDR3aa: ASSEGAGNTIY
v_gene: TRBV3-1/TRBV3-2; len: 14; CDR3aa: ASSLRIGLSSPAQY
v_gene: TRBV27; len: 13; CDR3aa: ASSTQGYSNQPQH
v_gene: TRBV27; len: 12; CDR3aa: ASSSPDRGLGYT